This TCR beta chain was sequenced for a study of blood T cell repertoires in COVID-19. Study in general: COVID-19 samples from acute and convalescent phases originated in the United States, Italy and Spain. In each case, the material was cDNA or gDNA derived from T cells, B-cell-depleted T cells, or PBMCs.

Germline V gene sequence: CDR1 SGHRS, CDR2 YFSETQ. The ends lost 4 bases at V and 3 bases at J; junction bases unmatched: 7. The CDR3 extends over 14 amino acids. As handled by the study authors: Estimated nucleated cell counts came from reference gene primer amplification. The method was immunoSEQ multiplex PCR; TCRdb's version includes in-frame clones alone and lacks a portion of them. The V and J calls and clone size were taken over from that table, and D and trimming were inferred from the DNA. The profile shows over 120,000 clones, approximately 81% of them singletons. V is TRBV5-1 and J is TRBJ2-7, with 7 bases aligning to TRBD2. This TCR came from a human donor in a cohort sampled during active COVID-19. The sequencing input was peripheral blood. The CDR3 DNA follows: TGCGCCAGCAGCCTTCAGACTAGCAGCTACGAGCAGTACTTC. This codes for CASSLQTSSYEQYF.